This TCR beta chain was sequenced during a study of T cells in Graves' hyperthyroidism and ophthalmopathy. Study background: Specimen type is peripheral blood, collected at initial diagnosis prior to any treatment.

With 0 bases removed from V and 0 bases from J, the gap between germline ends came to 6 bases. Germline V CDR1 and CDR2: SGHRS, YFSETQ. This CDR3 contains 15 residues. Patients counted as stable if ophthalmopathy did not develop within 18 months. Researchers amplified the TCR beta CDR3 regions from RNA transcripts. The TCR CDR3 first-round RT-PCR relied on the HTBI primer set. From the multiplex PCR reads, TCRdb called clonotypes with MiXCR, one entry per CDR3 protein. The sample consists of about 590,000 distinct CDR3 sequences, approximately 14% of them appearing once. This receptor was identified in a woman aged 25 to 39 with Graves' hyperthyroidism. Sample: blood. The rearrangement joins TRBV5-1 to TRBJ1-4; D gene unclear. CDR3 protein: CASSLDGTTNEKLFF. CDR3 nucleotide sequence: TGCGCCAGCAGCTTGGACGGGACAACTAATGAAAAACTGTTTTTT.